This TCR beta chain stems from a study of blood T cell repertoires in COVID-19. Study-wide context: The study drew acute and convalescent COVID-19 samples from the United States, Italy and Spain. PBMCs, B-cell-depleted T cells, or T cells were the source of the cDNA or gDNA that made up the material.

The CDR3 spans 14 residues. Trimming left V 0 bases short and J 6 bases short, with 12 bases between. Germline V gives CDR1 KGHSH, CDR2 LQKENI. Authors' processing steps: Reference gene primer amplification yielded estimated nucleated cell counts. Sequencing used immunoSEQ multiplex PCR; TCRdb keeps in-frame clones, though not all of them. That table is the source of V, J and clone size, and D and trimming were worked out from the DNA. The table records around 220,000 clones, around 83% of them present only once. The specimen was peripheral blood. The chain links TRBV18 to TRBJ2-7; D may be TRBD2 (6 bases). The TCR sequence derives from a woman of 80 years or more with COVID-19, enrolled during active disease. The CDR3 bases are TGTGCCAGCTCACCACCGGGGGGTCCAGGCGAGCAGTACTTC. Encoded protein: CASSPPGGPGEQYF.